These 30 T cell receptor beta chains were sequenced from one sample in a study of CD8+ T cells in alopecia areata (dated by TCRdb to about 2018). Taken with the paper, the label for treatment or condition translates to: oral pan-JAK inhibitor, 5-10 mg twice daily. The library was made by the immunoSEQ multiplex PCR assay. To provide template for TCR sequencing, every sample had RNA extracted and reverse transcribed into cDNA. TCRdb holds this immuneACCESS table with in-frame rearrangements only. Some clones are missing; in checked studies, unresolved V genes explain under half, and the rest has no known cause. The sample table records roughly 210,000 clones; approximately 40% of these occur just once. Over 2.5% of the sample is held by the ten biggest clonotypes. The sample was CD4+ T cells sorted from blood, taken around week 37, from a patient treated with tofacitinib. The receptors were gathered from a human donor with alopecia areata.

The J gene is TRBJ2-1, the V gene TRBV5-1, with D unclear. The CDR3 consists of 13 residues. Germline values: CDR1 SGHRS, CDR2 YFSETQ. Trimming took 2 bases from V and 6 from J, leaving 9 bases between them. Here the CDR3 DNA reads TGCGCCAGCAGCTTTGGTGCTAGCAATGAGCAGTTCTTC. Its translation: CASSFGASNEQFF.

This clone came up a few times. This rearrangement joins TRBV7-2 to TRBJ2-3; 9 positions agree with TRBD2. The CDR3 covers 16 residues. Germline V CDR1 and CDR2: SGHTA, FQGNSA. J was trimmed by 5 bases and V by 5 bases; bases with no gene match: 11. In DNA, the CDR3 is TGTGCCAGCAGCCCTCCTCCTAGCGGGGCCCAAGATACGCAGTATTTT. This gives the protein CASSPPPSGAQDTQYF. Supplemented by reference TRBV7-2 and TRBJ2-3, the full variable domain reads GAGVSQSPSNKVTEKGKDVELRCDPISGHTALYWYRQSLGQGLEFLIYFQGNSAPDKSGLPSDRFSAERTGGSVSTLTIQRTQQEDSAVYLCASSPPPSGAQDTQYFGPGTRLTVL.

The chain employs TRBV28 and TRBJ2-3; TRBD1 might be the D (7 bases). Trimming left V 4 bases short and J 9 bases short, with 14 bases between. Germline V gives CDR1 MDHEN, CDR2 SYDVKM. The CDR3 length is 13 residues. The CDR3 DNA reads TGTGCCAGCAGTTCGACCCAGGGGGGCACGCAGTATTTT. Protein: CASSSTQGGTQYF.

The chain links TRBV30 to TRBJ2-2, with 8 bases lining up with TRBD1. Looked up from germline, CDR1 is GTSNPN and CDR2 is SVGIG (reference sequence). CDR3 length: 14 residues. V lost 1 base, J lost 5 bases, and 3 bases stayed unmatched. The CDR3 region is CAWSATGGTGELFF. The CDR3 region has the DNA TGTGCCTGGAGTGCCACAGGGGGAACCGGGGAGCTGTTTTTT.

This chain links TRBV19 with TRBJ1-5; TRBD1 matches at 7 bases. The germline CDR1 and CDR2 sequences are LNHDA and SQIVND (reference sequence). V lost 4 bases, J lost 1 base, and 4 bases stayed unmatched. The CDR3 has 15 residues. The CDR3 bases are TGTGCCAGTAGTAGGACAGGCATAAGCAATCAGCCCCAGCATTTT. As protein: CASSRTGISNQPQHF.

The rearrangement links TRBV28 to TRBJ2-1; 12 bases are shared with TRBD2. V lost 5 bases, J lost 3 bases, and 17 bases stayed unmatched. CDR1 is MDHEN, CDR2 SYDVKM, per germline. The CDR3 has 20 amino acids. CDR3 sequence (DNA): TGTGCCAGCAGTCCGAGACTAGCGGGAGTGGCCTCCCGTGGCTACAATGAGCAGTTCTTC. It encodes CASSPRLAGVASRGYNEQFF.

This chain links TRBV29-1 with TRBJ1-1, with D unresolved. V lost 6 bases to trimming and J lost 0 bases, with 5 bases between them. Germline V gene sequence: CDR1 SQVTM, CDR2 ANQGSEA. The CDR3 consists of 11 residues. The chain's CDR3 is CSVRLNTEAFF. CDR3 nucleotides: TGCAGCGTCCGGCTGAACACTGAAGCTTTCTTT.

The chain employs TRBV28 and TRBJ2-1; TRBD2 agrees at 7 bases. Germline loops: CDR1 MDHEN, CDR2 SYDVKM. The V and J ends lost 7 bases and 0 bases, in that order; junction bases with no gene match: 6. This CDR3 is 15 amino acids long. For the CDR3, the DNA is TGTGCCAGCACGGCCCCGGGAGGCTCCTACAATGAGCAGTTCTTC. It encodes CASTAPGGSYNEQFF.

This clone was seen a handful of times. V and J are TRBV7-2 and TRBJ2-7; 9 nucleotides line up with TRBD2. Trimming at V came to 4 bases and at J to 5 bases, leaving 9 bases not matched to a gene. CDR3 size: 15 residues. Germline lookup yields CDR1 SGHTA and CDR2 FQGNSA. CDR3 loop: CASSSGEREVDEQYF. The DNA of the CDR3 is TGTGCCAGCAGCTCCGGGGAGCGGGAGGTCGACGAGCAGTACTTC.

In this sample, this clone turned up many times. V and J are TRBV27 and TRBJ2-7; D is undetermined. Germline lookup yields CDR1 MNHEY and CDR2 SMNVEV (reference sequence). The V and J ends lost 3 bases and 7 bases respectively, with 7 bases between them. CDR3 length: 11 amino acids. CDR3 protein: CASSFVEEQYF. The CDR3 nucleotides read TGTGCCAGCAGTTTCGTAGAAGAGCAGTACTTC.

This clone was detected a few times. CDR3 sequence (DNA): TGTGCCAGCAGTCTAGATAGAAACATTCAGTACTTC. Amino acid sequence: CASSLDRNIQYF. V usage is TRBV6-1 and J usage is TRBJ2-4; D remains ambiguous. The CDR3 runs 12 residues. Germline assignment: CDR1 MNHNS and CDR2 SASEGT. With 5 bases removed from V and 6 bases from J, the gap between germline ends came to 8 bases.

This chain links TRBV30 with TRBJ2-1, with unresolved D. The CDR3 has 11 residues. Germline-derived CDR1 and CDR2 are GTSNPN and SVGIG (reference sequence). Between the trimmed V and J ends, which lost 4 bases and 7 bases, there was a span of 8 bases. The CDR3 DNA reads as TGTGCCTGGATGGGTCGTAATGAGCAGTTCTTC. It yields the protein CAWMGRNEQFF. Full variable domain (outside the CDR3, taken from reference TRBV30 and TRBJ2-1): SQTIHQWPATLVQPVGSPLSLECTVEGTSNPNLYWYRQAAGRGLQLLFYSVGIGQISSEVPQNLSASRPQDRQFILSSKKLLLSDSGFYLCAWMGRNEQFFGPGTRLTVL.

The rearrangement links TRBV5-1 to TRBJ1-3; the match to TRBD1 covers 10 bases. V was pared by 8 bases and J by 3 bases, with 8 bases of the junction left unmatched. This CDR3 is built from 15 residues. Germline loops: CDR1 SGHRS, CDR2 YFSETQ. The CDR3 sequence is CASARTGGFGNTIYF. Here the CDR3 DNA reads TGCGCCAGTGCTCGGACAGGGGGATTTGGAAACACCATATATTTT. The full variable domain, its missing parts supplied by reference TRBV5-1 and TRBJ1-3, is KAGVTQTPRYLIKTRGQQVTLSCSPISGHRSVSWYQQTPGQGLQFLFEYFSETQRNKGNFPGRFSGRQFSNSRSEMNVSTLELGDSALYLCASARTGGFGNTIYFGEGSWLTVV.

The CDR3 coding sequence is TGCAGCACCCGGGACACCCGTAATGGCTACACCTTC. It specifies CSTRDTRNGYTF. The genes are TRBV29-1 and TRBJ1-2, with D possibly being TRBD1 (6 bases). The V gene's germline CDR1 is SQVTM and CDR2 ANQGSEA. CDR3 length: 12 amino acids. Trimming took 8 bases from V and 6 from J, leaving 16 bases between them.

This chain uses TRBV28 with TRBJ1-5; 10 nucleotides match TRBD1. Germline values: CDR1 MDHEN, CDR2 SYDVKM. This CDR3 comprises 19 residues. J gave up 4 bases and V 5 bases, and 17 bases lay outside the gene matches. The CDR3 DNA follows: TGTGCCAGCAGTCAAACGAAACTGGGGGTGGGACAGGGGAATCAGCCCCAGCATTTT. It translates to CASSQTKLGVGQGNQPQHF.

The V call is TRBV6-5, the J call TRBJ2-5; 7 positions match TRBD2. Germline V lookup: CDR1 MNHEY, CDR2 SVGAGI. Trimming removed 0 bases from V and 3 bases from J; junction bases left unmatched: 7. The length of the CDR3 is 16 residues. CDR3: CASSYSSGGGEETQYF. CDR3 nucleotide sequence: TGTGCCAGCAGTTACTCGAGTGGGGGAGGGGAAGAGACCCAGTACTTC.

The table lists this clone with a count of one. The chain combines TRBV2 with TRBJ2-7; TRBD1 matches 7 bases. The J segment lost 2 bases and the V segment lost 1 base, leaving 5 bases of the junction unmatched. The germline CDR1 and CDR2 sequences are SNHLY and FYNNEI. The CDR3 runs 15 residues. This CDR3 reads CASSEVEQGPYEQYF. CDR3 DNA: TGTGCCAGCAGTGAAGTTGAACAGGGGCCCTACGAGCAGTACTTC. Based on the CDR3 plus reference TRBV2 and TRBJ2-7, the full variable domain is EPEVTQTPSHQVTQMGQEVILRCVPISNHLYFYWYRQILGQKVEFLVSFYNNEISEKSEIFDDQFSVERPDGSNFTLKIRSTKLEDSAMYFCASSEVEQGPYEQYFGPGTRLTVT.

The count of this clone is one. The chain has TRBV4-1 and TRBJ2-5; a possible D gene is TRBD2 (5 bases). The CDR3 runs 15 residues. Deletions cut 1 base from V and 2 bases from J, with 11 bases between. Germline CDR1 is MGHRA and CDR2 is YSYEKL. The CDR3 coding sequence is TGCGCCAGCAGCCAAGTCGGCCTAGCTCAAGAGACCCAGTACTTC. Translation gives CASSQVGLAQETQYF.

This clone was picked up a small number of times. The J gene is TRBJ1-1, the V gene TRBV5-1; TRBD1 matches 7 bases. Losses at the gene ends were 3 bases for V and 5 bases for J; bases not matched to a gene: 4. Germline CDR1 and CDR2: SGHRS and YFSETQ. The CDR3 runs to 13 residues. CDR3 loop: CASSSEQGTEAFF. The CDR3 DNA reads as TGCGCCAGCAGCTCTGAACAGGGGACTGAAGCTTTCTTT. The complete variable domain, with remaining parts taken from reference TRBV5-1 and TRBJ1-1, reads KAGVTQTPRYLIKTRGQQVTLSCSPISGHRSVSWYQQTPGQGLQFLFEYFSETQRNKGNFPGRFSGRQFSNSRSEMNVSTLELGDSALYLCASSSEQGTEAFFGQGTRLTVV.

The chain employs TRBV2 and TRBJ2-5; weak D call: TRBD1 (5 bases). V lost 5 bases, J lost 4 bases, and 17 bases lay in between. Germline CDR1 reads SNHLY; CDR2 reads FYNNEI. The CDR3 has 15 residues. CDR3 residues: CASSPDRPQRETQYF. The CDR3 DNA follows: TGTGCCAGCAGTCCTGACAGACCTCAGAGAGAGACCCAGTACTTC.

This clone has a handful of counts. The rearrangement uses TRBV7-9 and TRBJ2-7; D may be TRBD1 (6 bases). Germline CDR1 and CDR2: SEHNR and FQNEAQ (reference sequence). Trimming took 5 bases from V and 5 from J, leaving 16 bases between them. The CDR3 has 14 residues. CDR3 loop: CASSATRRGHEQYF. CDR3 coding DNA: TGTGCCAGCAGCGCTACCCGCAGGGGCCACGAGCAGTACTTC.

Only one count was recorded for this clone. The rearrangement uses TRBV29-1 and TRBJ1-1; D gene uncertain. Germline assignment: CDR1 SQVTM and CDR2 ANQGSEA. The V end lost 0 bases, the J end lost 7 bases, and 12 bases lay between the germline ends. CDR3 length: 13 residues. In DNA, the CDR3 is TGCAGCGTTGAAGATCTGGGAGTTAGTGAAGCTTTCTTT. Translating gives CSVEDLGVSEAFF.

The rearrangement uses TRBV5-4 and TRBJ1-1; no clear D. This CDR3 contains 15 residues. CDR1 is SGHNT, CDR2 YYREEE, per germline (reference sequence). Trimming took off 0 bases at V and 3 bases at J, with 12 bases between the two ends. CDR3 in DNA: TGTGCCAGCAGCTTGGCGAGAAGGGTCGACACTGAAGCTTTCTTT. This translates into CASSLARRVDTEAFF.

The CDR3 nucleotides are TGTGCCAGCTCACTAGGGGACTCCTACGAGCAGTACTTC. Translated, it gives CASSLGDSYEQYF. The chain carries TRBV18 and TRBJ2-7; the D gene is possibly TRBD1 (5 bases). CDR3 size: 13 residues. The germline V gene encodes CDR1 KGHSH and CDR2 LQKENI. Trimming pared 4 bases from V and 0 bases from J, leaving 7 bases between.

This clone was seen a few times. V is TRBV5-1 and J is TRBJ2-1, with D unresolved. The CDR3 runs to 14 residues. Germline lookup yields CDR1 SGHRS and CDR2 YFSETQ. Trimming took 4 bases from V and 5 from J, leaving 13 bases between them. Written as DNA, the CDR3 is TGCGCCAGCAGCCCCCGGGCGGAGAACAATGAGCAGTTCTTC. It is translated as CASSPRAENNEQFF.

The chain links TRBV30 to TRBJ2-7; no definite D call. The CDR3 contains 14 residues. The ends were cut back, 0 bases at V and 2 bases at J, with 11 bases in the middle. Germline loops: CDR1 GTSNPN, CDR2 SVGIG (reference sequence). This CDR3 reads CAWSVRGRAYEQYF. The CDR3 DNA follows: TGTGCCTGGAGTGTACGAGGCAGAGCCTACGAGCAGTACTTC. The variable domain in full, with the rest retrieved from reference TRBV30 and TRBJ2-7, is SQTIHQWPATLVQPVGSPLSLECTVEGTSNPNLYWYRQAAGRGLQLLFYSVGIGQISSEVPQNLSASRPQDRQFILSSKKLLLSDSGFYLCAWSVRGRAYEQYFGPGTRLTVT.

This chain joins TRBV30 and TRBJ2-7; the match to TRBD2 covers 7 bases. With 4 bases clipped from V and 3 bases from J, the junction kept 6 bases outside the gene matches. CDR1 is GTSNPN, CDR2 SVGIG, per germline (reference sequence). There are 13 residues in the CDR3. CDR3 DNA sequence: TGTGCCTGGACGGGCGGGAGCTACTACGAGCAGTACTTC. Residues: CAWTGGSYYEQYF.

The chain recombines TRBV19 with TRBJ2-5, with 16 bases matching TRBD2. V was pared by 5 bases and J by 4 bases, with 7 bases of the junction left unmatched. The CDR3 runs 17 residues. Germline V gene sequence: CDR1 LNHDA, CDR2 SQIVND (reference sequence). The CDR3 DNA is TGTGCCAGTAGTGGGACTAGCGGGAGGGCCGGAAGAGAGACCCAGTACTTC. Translation: CASSGTSGRAGRETQYF.

DNA for the CDR3: TGCGCCAGCAGCTTGGTACACTCCTACGAGCAGTACTTC. Protein: CASSLVHSYEQYF. The chain employs TRBV5-1 and TRBJ2-7; D ambiguous. The CDR3 has 13 residues. Trimming took off 0 bases at V and 0 bases at J, with 4 bases between the two ends. The germline CDR1 and CDR2 sequences are SGHRS and YFSETQ.

This clone was seen a handful of times. V is TRBV27 and J is TRBJ2-7, with D perhaps TRBD2 (6 bases). Germline V lookup: CDR1 MNHEY, CDR2 SMNVEV (reference sequence). The CDR3 is made up of 15 amino acids. Trimming took off 6 bases at V and 0 bases at J, with 15 bases between the two ends. The CDR3 sequence is CASSQGSGASYEQYF. The CDR3 DNA follows: TGTGCCAGCAGCCAGGGTAGCGGCGCCTCCTACGAGCAGTACTTC.